The TCR beta chain described here comes from a study of shared clonotypes between healthy human individuals (TCRdb year 2020). Context from the whole study: Three men and two women, aged 18 to 49 years, made up the cohort. Libraries were prepared and TCR repertoires were sequenced by different laboratories using diverse techniques, in order to increase sequencing depth and limit assay-specific biases. Each donor's leukapheresis produced roughly between about 0.9 and 9.5 billion PBMCs. Blood TCR repertoires of four to six healthy adults were deeply sequenced to estimate repertoire size and the extent of clonotype sharing between individuals. For each donor, three plates each were used for CD4 naive and CD4 memory, two plates were used for CD8 naive, and one plate was used for CD8 memory.

CDR1 is given as SGHRS and CDR2 as YFSETQ, both from the germline V gene. V is clipped by 2 bases and J by 0 bases, and the sequence between their germline boundaries is 6 bases long. The CDR3 holds 14 amino acids from the cysteine to the phenylalanine. Only the CDR3 region is kept as DNA, spanning 42 bases read in frame from base 1. Using the deep immunoSEQ assay, TCR CDR3 regions were amplified from genomic DNA by multiplex PCR. For each cell subset, the extracted genomic DNA was distributed evenly across all wells of several immunoSEQ 96-well plates, and each plate served as one replicate. For sorted subsets, 150 to 200 ng genomic DNA, equal to 30,000 to 35,000 T cell genomes, was loaded into each replicate PCR. Purified libraries were quantified with a Qubit 3.0 fluorometer, sized on a Bioanalyzer 2100, and re-quantified with the KAPA Library Quantification kit. Every immunoSEQ 96-well plate was sequenced on a separate single-read 150-cycle Illumina NextSeq 550 flow cell. The authors' analysis ran thus. The immunoSEQ output contained only junctional sequences without quality scores, so filtering could not match that applied to full-length reads. Sequences were annotated with PyIR, a Python wrapper for IgBLAST v1.9, using IMGT germline references to assign V/J genes and CDR3. Reads were filtered out if the reads had weak V/J assignments (E-value above 1e-6), no CDR3, stop codons, out-of-frame junctions, or ambiguous translated residues. V3J clonotypes were defined as sequences sharing the same inferred V gene, J gene, and CDR3 amino acid sequence. Percentage overlap between repertoires was calculated by dividing the number of shared unique clonotypes by the size of the smaller repertoire. RTK rarefaction, the Chao1 estimator, and Recon v2.1 estimates of unobserved clonotypes were used to assess repertoire richness. Generation probabilities for all TCRbeta clonotypes obtained by the gDNA method from several donors were computed using OLGA. Drawn from immuneACCESS, this table holds only the in-frame rearrangements with V and J called that TCRdb kept. Clones are partly lost; checked studies trace under half to an unresolved V gene and leave the rest unexplained. V and J calls and clone size are as listed in that table; D and trimming were resolved from the DNA. Here the sample has around 750,000 clones; 74% occur a single time. Under 2% of the sample rests with the top ten.

Here is what the overall study found, with its caveats: Larger estimated clonotype richness was generally found for naive subsets than for memory subsets. Even with the large sequencing depth, rarefaction of the sorted-subset datasets indicated that sequencing was incomplete. Pairwise subsampling led to the expectation that sequencing depth would affect the degree of clonotype sharing among donors. Higher generation probabilities were observed for clonotypes shared by all four sorted-subset donors than for non-shared clonotypes. When several donors were compared, the shared fraction of clonotypes was about 5.4% for naive CD4, around 3.5% for naive CD8, about 2.5% for memory CD4, and less than 0.45% for memory CD8. Sampling was limited to blood, and TCR repertoires in tissue likely differ from TCR repertoires in blood. Because the study included a small number of donors, the genetic and exposure-history diversity represented was limited.

Donors were healthy HIV-negative adults with no recently reported acute infections or vaccinations. Only Caucasian adults living in Nashville, Tennessee, USA were represented among the donors. CD4+ T cells were enriched by magnetic negative selection, after which naive cells were positively selected on CD45RA and the negative fraction was taken as the memory subset. After blood collection by leukapheresis, PBMCs were isolated using Ficoll-Histopaque density gradient centrifugation and then cryopreserved in the vapor phase of liquid nitrogen. Purity and quantity of every magnetically sorted T cell population were checked by analytical flow cytometry. Genomic DNA was isolated from each sorted fraction and quantified by UV absorbance on a Nanodrop 2000c. Regarding this clone: The antigen this receptor binds is unknown. A clone one base away is much larger, so this may be a read error. The same CDR3 can be traced to other DNA sequences in this sample.

This TCR derives from a young woman in good health. Sequenced: memory CD4+ T cells sorted from blood. The sample's cell subset or site, from its label and the paper: CD45RA-negative fraction. The rearranged chain carries TRBV5-1 and TRBJ2-1; perhaps TRBD2 is the D gene, with 6 bases matching. At the DNA level, the sequence is TGCGCCAGCAGCTTCGGGAGCTCCTACAATGAGCAGTTCTTC. Its translation reads: CASSFGSSYNEQFF. Supplemented by the reference TRBV5-1 and TRBJ2-1 proteins around the CDR3, the complete variable domain is KAGVTQTPRYLIKTRGQQVTLSCSPISGHRSVSWYQQTPGQGLQFLFEYFSETQRNKGNFPGRFSGRQFSNSRSEMNVSTLELGDSALYLCASSFGSSYNEQFFGPGTRLTVL.